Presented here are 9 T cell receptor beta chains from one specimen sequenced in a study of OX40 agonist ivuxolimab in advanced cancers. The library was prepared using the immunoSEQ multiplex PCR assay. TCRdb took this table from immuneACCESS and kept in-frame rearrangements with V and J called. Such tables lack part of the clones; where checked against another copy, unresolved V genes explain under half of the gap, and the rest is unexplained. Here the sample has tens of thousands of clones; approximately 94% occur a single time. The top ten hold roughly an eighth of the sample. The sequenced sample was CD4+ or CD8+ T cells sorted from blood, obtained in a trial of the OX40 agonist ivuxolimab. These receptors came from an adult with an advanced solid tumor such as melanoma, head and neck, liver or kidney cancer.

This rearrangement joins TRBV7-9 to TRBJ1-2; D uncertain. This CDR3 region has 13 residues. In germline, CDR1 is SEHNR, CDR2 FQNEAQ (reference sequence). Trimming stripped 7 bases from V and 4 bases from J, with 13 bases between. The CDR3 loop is CASKDGDLYGYTF. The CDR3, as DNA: TGTGCCAGCAAGGACGGAGACCTCTATGGCTACACCTTC.

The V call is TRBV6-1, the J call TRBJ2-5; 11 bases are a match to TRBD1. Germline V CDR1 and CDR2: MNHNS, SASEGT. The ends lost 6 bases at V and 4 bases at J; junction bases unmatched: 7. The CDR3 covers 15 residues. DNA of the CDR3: TGTGCCAGCAGCGGATTGGGGACAGGGGGAGAGACCCAGTACTTC. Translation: CASSGLGTGGETQYF.

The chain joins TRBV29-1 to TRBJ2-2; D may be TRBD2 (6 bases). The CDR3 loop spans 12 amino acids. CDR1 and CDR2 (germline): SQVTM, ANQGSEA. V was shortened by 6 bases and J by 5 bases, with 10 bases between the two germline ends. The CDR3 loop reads CSVGGATGELFF. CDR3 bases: TGCAGCGTAGGAGGGGCGACCGGGGAGCTGTTTTTT.

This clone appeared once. CDR3 coding DNA: TGTGCCAGCAGCCCCCGACAGGGGATCATCGGTGAAAAACTGTTTTTT. As protein: CASSPRQGIIGEKLFF. V usage is TRBV9 and J usage is TRBJ1-4, with 8 bases that match TRBD1. Per germline, CDR1 SGDLS and CDR2 YYNGEE. J gave up 7 bases and V 4 bases, and 12 bases lay outside the gene matches. This CDR3 contains 16 residues.

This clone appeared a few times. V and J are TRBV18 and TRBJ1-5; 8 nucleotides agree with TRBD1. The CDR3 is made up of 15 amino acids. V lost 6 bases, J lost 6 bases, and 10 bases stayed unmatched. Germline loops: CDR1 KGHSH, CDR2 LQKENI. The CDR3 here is CASSTQGAVAQPQHF. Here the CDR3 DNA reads TGTGCCAGCTCCACTCAGGGGGCTGTGGCTCAGCCCCAGCATTTT.

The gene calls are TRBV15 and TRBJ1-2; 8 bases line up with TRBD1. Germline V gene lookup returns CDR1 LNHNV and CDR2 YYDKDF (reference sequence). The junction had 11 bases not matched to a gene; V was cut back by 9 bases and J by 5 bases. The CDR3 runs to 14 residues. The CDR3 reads CATSEDRVGYGYTF. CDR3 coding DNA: TGTGCCACATCTGAGGACAGGGTCGGGTATGGCTACACCTTC.

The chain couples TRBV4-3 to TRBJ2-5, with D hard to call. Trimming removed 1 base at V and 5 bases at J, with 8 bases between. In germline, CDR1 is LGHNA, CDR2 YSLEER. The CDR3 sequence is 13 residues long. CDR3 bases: TGCGCCAGCAGCCAAGCAAGAGGTGAGACCCAGTACTTC. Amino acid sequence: CASSQARGETQYF.

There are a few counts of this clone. The CDR3 loop reads CASSDSRGLGTGELFF. In nucleotides, the CDR3 is TGTGCCAGCAGTGACTCCAGGGGTCTGGGCACCGGGGAGCTGTTTTTT. This rearrangement joins TRBV6-4 to TRBJ2-2; TRBD1 might be the D (6 bases). CDR3 length equals 16 residues. Germline lookup yields CDR1 MRHNA and CDR2 SNTAGT. V was shortened by 0 bases and J by 4 bases, with 12 bases between the two germline ends.

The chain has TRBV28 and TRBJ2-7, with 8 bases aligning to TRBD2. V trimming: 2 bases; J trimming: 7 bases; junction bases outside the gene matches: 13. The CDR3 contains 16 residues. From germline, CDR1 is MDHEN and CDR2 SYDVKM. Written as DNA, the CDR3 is TGTGCCAGCAGTTTAGTAGCGGGATTGGGTTCATGGGAGCAGTACTTC. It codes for CASSLVAGLGSWEQYF.